This T cell receptor (beta chain) derives from a study of cytotoxic CD8 clonotypes in ibrutinib-treated CLL. About the research overall: The subjects consisted of 11 relapsed/refractory and roughly 15 treatment-naive individuals, with approximately 18 IGHV unmutated. Study-level results: Baseline levels of clonality went above those of age-matched healthy donors and moved with circulating CD8+ T-cell counts. A rise in clonality was seen at ibrutinib response, and a fall back toward baseline was seen at progression.

Approximately 2 micrograms of genomic DNA (from cryopreserved PBMCs) were used for TCR beta libraries. The CDR3 runs to 15 residues. Germline-derived CDR1 and CDR2 are SGHVS and FQNEAQ. Trimming cost V 1 base and J 3 bases, with 13 bases left between them. In this sample, this clone turned up once. Its specificity is unknown. The method was immunoSEQ multiplex PCR; TCRdb's version includes in-frame clones alone and lacks a portion of them. The sample has a few thousand clones; 65% to 90% are singletons. This sequence joins TRBV7-8 and TRBJ2-7; the D gene is possibly TRBD2 (6 bases). Specimen: PBMCs, collected before ibrutinib treatment. The sequence was collected from a human donor with chronic lymphocytic leukemia. The CDR3 nucleotides are TGTGCCAGCAGCTTAGAAAGTCGGGGGATCTACGAGCAGTACTTC. Amino acids: CASSLESRGIYEQYF.